These 13 T cell receptor beta chains were sequenced from one sample in a study of blood T cell repertoires in COVID-19. Clones were sequenced by immunoSEQ multiplex PCR, and TCRdb holds only the in-frame ones, with some missing. The table lists about 160,000 clones, approximately 95% of them singletons. Material for sequencing was peripheral blood. The origin of the receptors is an older woman with COVID-19, enrolled during active disease.

This clone was observed a handful of times. This sequence joins TRBV19 and TRBJ2-7, with 11 nucleotides matching TRBD1. The germline gives CDR1 LNHDA, CDR2 SQIVND (reference sequence). The ends lost 5 bases at V and 4 bases at J; junction bases unmatched: 10. This CDR3 has 16 amino acids. The CDR3, as DNA: TGTGCCAGTAGTGCGCAGGGACAGGGGGGTTTTTACGAGCAGTACTTC. It is translated as CASSAQGQGGFYEQYF.

This clone was recorded only once. V usage is TRBV27 and J usage is TRBJ1-6; weak D call: TRBD1 (6 bases). Germline V gene sequence: CDR1 MNHEY, CDR2 SMNVEV (reference sequence). The CDR3 extends over 15 amino acids. V was pared by 4 bases and J by 5 bases, with 12 bases between. In DNA form, the CDR3 reads TGTGCCAGCAGTTATACAGGGTTTAATAATTCACCCCTCCACTTT. Its translation: CASSYTGFNNSPLHF.

The chain links TRBV7-9 to TRBJ1-4; 10 nucleotides match TRBD1. Germline-derived CDR1 and CDR2 are SEHNR and FQNEAQ (reference sequence). This CDR3 comprises 17 residues. V shed 1 base and J 7 bases; nucleotides not matched to a gene: 9. The CDR3 nucleotides are TGTGCCAGCAGCTTAGAGACAGGGGGCCCTCGTCGTGAAAAACTGTTTTTT. Amino acid sequence: CASSLETGGPRREKLFF. Full variable domain (missing parts from reference TRBV7-9 and TRBJ1-4): DTGVSQNPRHKITKRGQNVTFRCDPISEHNRLYWYRQTLGQGPEFLTYFQNEAQLEKSRLLSDRFSAERPKGSFSTLEIQRTEQGDSAMYLCASSLETGGPRREKLFFGSGTQLSVL.

The rearrangement links TRBV7-2 to TRBJ2-7, with D possibly TRBD1 on 5 matching bases. Germline CDR1 and CDR2: SGHTA and FQGNSA. This CDR3 region has 13 residues. The germline V and J ends were trimmed by 3 bases and 4 bases, with 10 bases remaining between them. The CDR3 DNA sequence: TGTGCCAGCAGCTTGGGCAGGGTTTACGAGCAGTACTTC. As protein: CASSLGRVYEQYF. The variable domain in full, completed from reference TRBV7-2 and TRBJ2-7, reads GAGVSQSPSNKVTEKGKDVELRCDPISGHTALYWYRQSLGQGLEFLIYFQGNSAPDKSGLPSDRFSAERTGGSVSTLTIQRTQQEDSAVYLCASSLGRVYEQYFGPGTRLTVT.

The rearrangement joins TRBV30 to TRBJ1-2; 10 bases agree with TRBD1. Trimming removed 2 bases from V and 4 bases from J; junction bases left unmatched: 1. Germline CDR1 GTSNPN, CDR2 SVGIG (reference sequence). The CDR3 totals 13 residues. The CDR3 DNA reads TGTGCCTGGAGTCGGACAGGGGGCTATGGCTACACCTTC. Translation: CAWSRTGGYGYTF.

V usage is TRBV4-2 and J usage is TRBJ2-3; 12 bases map to TRBD2. V lost 1 base to trimming and J lost 1 base; unmatched junction nucleotides: 9. CDR3 length equals 19 residues. CDR1 LGHNA and CDR2 YNFKEQ come from the germline V gene. As DNA, the CDR3 is TGTGCCAGCAGCCAAGTGGGGGCTAGCGGGGGGGCTGGCACAGATACGCAGTATTTT. Its protein product is CASSQVGASGGAGTDTQYF.

V and J are TRBV7-2 and TRBJ1-3; a weak D match, TRBD1 (5 bases). The length of the CDR3 is 15 residues. V dropped 5 bases and J dropped 0 bases, with 11 bases sitting between them. Germline-derived CDR1 and CDR2 are SGHTA and FQGNSA. The CDR3 loop reads CASSTMQGSGNTIYF. The CDR3 DNA sequence: TGTGCCAGCAGCACAATGCAGGGCTCTGGAAACACCATATATTTT.

The chain carries TRBV30 and TRBJ1-4, with D maybe TRBD1 (6 bases). V was trimmed by 5 bases and J by 2 bases, leaving 18 bases between them. Germline lookup yields CDR1 GTSNPN and CDR2 SVGIG (reference sequence). The CDR3 runs to 16 residues. CDR3 in DNA: TGTGCCTGGGTGAGGGGGGGCGCCGCGACTAATGAAAAACTGTTTTTT. Translated: CAWVRGGAATNEKLFF. Combining the CDR3 with reference TRBV30 and TRBJ1-4 gives the whole variable domain SQTIHQWPATLVQPVGSPLSLECTVEGTSNPNLYWYRQAAGRGLQLLFYSVGIGQISSEVPQNLSASRPQDRQFILSSKKLLLSDSGFYLCAWVRGGAATNEKLFFGSGTQLSVL.

V gene TRBV19 combines with J gene TRBJ2-7; 8 positions agree with TRBD1. The J segment lost 5 bases and the V segment lost 7 bases, leaving 10 bases of the junction unmatched. Germline V gene data show CDR1 as LNHDA and CDR2 as SQIVND (reference sequence). CDR3 length equals 14 residues. The CDR3 loop is CASKLSRGLDEQYF. In DNA, the CDR3 is TGTGCCAGTAAACTATCCAGGGGGCTCGACGAGCAGTACTTC.

This clone was found once. The rearrangement links TRBV5-6 to TRBJ1-5; D is perhaps TRBD1 (5 bases). The CDR3 spans 16 residues. Trimming took 0 bases from V and 1 from J, leaving 11 bases between them. The germline V gene encodes CDR1 SGHDT and CDR2 YYEEEE. In DNA, the CDR3 is TGTGCCAGCAGCTTGGGCGGGGGACGGAGCAATCAGCCCCAGCATTTT. Amino acids: CASSLGGGRSNQPQHF.

The chain is built from TRBV30 and TRBJ1-5; D unresolved. Per the germline V gene, CDR1 is GTSNPN and CDR2 is SVGIG (reference sequence). V gave up 0 bases and J gave up 0 bases, with 6 bases separating them. This CDR3 has 14 residues. CDR3 sequence: CAWSVIHSNQPQHF. The CDR3 coding sequence is TGTGCCTGGAGTGTAATCCATAGCAATCAGCCCCAGCATTTT. Full variable domain (missing parts from reference TRBV30 and TRBJ1-5): SQTIHQWPATLVQPVGSPLSLECTVEGTSNPNLYWYRQAAGRGLQLLFYSVGIGQISSEVPQNLSASRPQDRQFILSSKKLLLSDSGFYLCAWSVIHSNQPQHFGDGTRLSIL.

The CDR3 loop reads CASSLRIAGVGTQYF. The CDR3 DNA follows: TGTGCCAGCAGCCTCCGAATAGCGGGGGTGGGTACGCAGTATTTT. The chain carries TRBV7-2 and TRBJ2-3; 9 bases agree with TRBD2. The CDR3 extends over 15 amino acids. From germline, CDR1 is SGHTA and CDR2 FQGNSA. V shed 5 bases, J shed 8 bases, and the junction held 11 bases outside the gene matches.

The chain employs TRBV6-2 or TRBV6-3 and TRBJ2-2; D unclear. V shed 5 bases and J shed 0 bases, with 10 bases lying between them. CDR1 MNHEY and CDR2 SVGEGT come from the germline V gene. The CDR3 extends over 15 amino acids. CDR3 sequence (DNA): TGTGCCAGCAGTCCCCCCCGTTCGAACACCGGGGAGCTGTTTTTT. Amino acid sequence: CASSPPRSNTGELFF.